This T cell receptor beta chain was observed in a study of cytomegalovirus exposure and HLA in healthy donors. Across the study: Inside one of the first data releases sat around 77 million unique TCRs taken from HLA-typed donors.

PCR amplification relied on 60 Vbeta primers (plus 13 Jbeta primers). Produced via immunoSEQ multiplex PCR; TCRdb's table is partial and in-frame only. This sample has some 65,000 clones, with around 80% found just once. The clonotype was recovered from a girl between 10 and 17 years old in good health and CMV-seropositive. What was sequenced was PBMCs.

The CDR3 is CASSELDADQPQHF. The CDR3 DNA reads TGTGCCAGCAGTGAATTGGATGCGGATCAGCCCCAGCATTTT. The genes are TRBV2 and TRBJ1-5, with no clear D. Trimming removed 2 bases at V and 5 bases at J, with 10 bases between. The germline gives CDR1 SNHLY, CDR2 FYNNEI. The CDR3 is made up of 14 amino acids. Using reference TRBV2 and TRBJ1-5 for the parts outside the CDR3, the full variable domain is EPEVTQTPSHQVTQMGQEVILRCVPISNHLYFYWYRQILGQKVEFLVSFYNNEISEKSEIFDDQFSVERPDGSNFTLKIRSTKLEDSAMYFCASSELDADQPQHFGDGTRLSIL.